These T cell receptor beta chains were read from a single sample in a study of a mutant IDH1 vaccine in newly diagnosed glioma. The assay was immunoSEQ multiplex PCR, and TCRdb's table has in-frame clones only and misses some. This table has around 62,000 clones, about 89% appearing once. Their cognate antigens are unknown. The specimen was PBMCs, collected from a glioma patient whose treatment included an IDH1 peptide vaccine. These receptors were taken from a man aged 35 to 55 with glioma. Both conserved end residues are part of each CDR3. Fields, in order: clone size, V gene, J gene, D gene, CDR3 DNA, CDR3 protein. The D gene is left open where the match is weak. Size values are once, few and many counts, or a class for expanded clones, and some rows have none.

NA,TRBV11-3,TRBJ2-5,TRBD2,TGTGCCAGCAGCGATTCAGCGGGAGCGTCACAAGAGACCCAGTACTTC,CASSDSAGASQETQYF
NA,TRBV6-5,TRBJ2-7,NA,TGTGCCAGCAGTTACTGGGGCACGGGCGAGCAGTACTTC,CASSYWGTGEQYF
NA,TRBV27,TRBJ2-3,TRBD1,TGTGCCAGCAGCGACAGGGGGCAGCCAGATACGCAGTATTTT,CASSDRGQPDTQYF
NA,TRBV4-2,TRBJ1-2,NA,TGTGCCAGCAGACCGGGACCCCCATTCTATGGCTACACCTTC,CASRPGPPFYGYTF
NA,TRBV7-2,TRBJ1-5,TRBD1,TGTGCCAGCAGCTGGACAGGGGACGGGAGCAATCAGCCCCAGCATTTT,CASSWTGDGSNQPQHF
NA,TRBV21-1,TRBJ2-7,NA,TGTGCCAGCAGCTCCGGGGGGTACTCCTACGAGCAGTACTTC,CASSSGGYSYEQYF
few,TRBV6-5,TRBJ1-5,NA,TGTGCCAGCAGACGTACGGGGGGTCAGCCCCAGCATTTT,CASRRTGGQPQHF
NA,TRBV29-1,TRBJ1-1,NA,TGCAGCGTTCTAAGTACGTACGGGGCAGGCCCCGGGGGCACTGAAGCTTTCTTT,CSVLSTYGAGPGGTEAFF
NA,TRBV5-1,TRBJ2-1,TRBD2,TGCGCCAGCAGCTTGTCTGGCGGGAGCGCGACGGAGGGTTTCTTC,CASSLSGGSATEGFF
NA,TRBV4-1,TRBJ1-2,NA,TGCGCCAGCAGACGGCCGGGGGATGTAGATGGCTACACCTTC,CASRRPGDVDGYTF
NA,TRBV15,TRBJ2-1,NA,TGTGCCACCAGCATCGACAGTAGCTCCTACAATGAGCAGTTCTTC,CATSIDSSSYNEQFF
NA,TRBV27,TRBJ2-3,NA,TGTGCCTCCGCCCCGGTGGTGGGAAGGGGAACAGATACGCAGTATTTT,CASAPVVGRGTDTQYF
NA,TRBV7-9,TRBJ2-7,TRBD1,TGTGCCAGCAGCAGACAGGGGGCCACCTACGAGCAGTACTTC,CASSRQGATYEQYF
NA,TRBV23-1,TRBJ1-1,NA,TGCGCCAGCAGTCGCCCGGATCTGAACACTGAAGCTTTCTTT,CASSRPDLNTEAFF
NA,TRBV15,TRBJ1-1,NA,TGTGCCACCAGCAGAACCCGGACGGGAGGCACTGAAGCTTTCTTT,CATSRTRTGGTEAFF
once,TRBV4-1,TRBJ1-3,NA,TGCGCCAGCAGCCAAGGGGCAGGCTACGGAAACACCATATATTTT,CASSQGAGYGNTIYF
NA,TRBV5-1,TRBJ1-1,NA,TGCGCCAGCAGCTTGACGGCAGGTAAAGGGAACACTGAAGCTTTCTTT,CASSLTAGKGNTEAFF
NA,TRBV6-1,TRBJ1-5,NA,TGTGCCAGCAGTGTCGGGGCAGGGGTCGGTCAGCCCCAGCATTTT,CASSVGAGVGQPQHF
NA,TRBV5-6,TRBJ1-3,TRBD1,TGTGCCAGCAGCTTCGTTACAGGGGCGCCCGGAAACACCATATATTTT,CASSFVTGAPGNTIYF
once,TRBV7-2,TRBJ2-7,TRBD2,TGTGCCAGCAGCCAGACTAGCGACGAATACGAGCAGTACTTC,CASSQTSDEYEQYF
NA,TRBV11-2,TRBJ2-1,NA,TGTGCCAGCAGCTTACAGGTTAACAATGAGCAGTTCTTC,CASSLQVNNEQFF
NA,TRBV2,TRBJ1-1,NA,TGTGCCAGCAGTGAAGATAGAAGGACTGAAGCTTTCTTT,CASSEDRRTEAFF
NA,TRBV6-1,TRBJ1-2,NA,TGTGCCAGCACCCCAGCGGACTATGGCTACACCTTC,CASTPADYGYTF
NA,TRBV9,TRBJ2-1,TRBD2,TGTGCCAGCAGCGTAGATCTAGCGGGAGGGACCTACAATGAGCAGTTCTTC,CASSVDLAGGTYNEQFF
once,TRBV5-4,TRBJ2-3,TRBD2,TGTGCCAGCAGTCCGGGACTAACGATCGGAGATACGCAGTATTTT,CASSPGLTIGDTQYF
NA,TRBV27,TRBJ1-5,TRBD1,TGTGCCAGCAGTCCCCCGGGACAGGGGGGACAGCCCCAGCATTTT,CASSPPGQGGQPQHF
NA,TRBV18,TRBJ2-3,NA,TGTGCCAGCTCCCGGGTAGCATCAGATACGCAGTATTTT,CASSRVASDTQYF
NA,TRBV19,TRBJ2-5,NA,TGTGCCAGTAGTATGGCGGGTCAAGAGACCCAGTACTTC,CASSMAGQETQYF
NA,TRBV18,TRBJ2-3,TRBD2,TGTGCCAGCTCACCACGGACTAGATCGAGCACAGATACGCAGTATTTT,CASSPRTRSSTDTQYF
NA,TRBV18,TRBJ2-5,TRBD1,TGTGCCAGCTCACCTCCGGACAGGCGGGAGACCCAGTACTTC,CASSPPDRRETQYF
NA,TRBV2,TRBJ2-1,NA,TGTGCCAGCAGTGGGCGGGACCTCTACAATGAGCAGTTCTTC,CASSGRDLYNEQFF
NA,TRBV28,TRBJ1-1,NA,TGTGCCAGCAGTTTAAACCCGTTAGAAGCTTTCTTT,CASSLNPLEAFF
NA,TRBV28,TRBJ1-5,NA,TGTGCCAGCACGTTGGGGCTTAATCAGCCCCAGCATTTT,CASTLGLNQPQHF
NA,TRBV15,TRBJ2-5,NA,TGTGCCACCAGCAGGGTAGGGATGGTCCAAGAGACCCAGTACTTC,CATSRVGMVQETQYF
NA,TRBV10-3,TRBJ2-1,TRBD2,TGTGCCATCAGTGAGTCTGGATTCCGGACTAGCGGGAGAGGTTACAATGAGCAGTTCTTC,CAISESGFRTSGRGYNEQFF
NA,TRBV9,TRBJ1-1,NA,TGTGCCAGCAGCGAGGGGCAGCTGAACACTGAAGCTTTCTTT,CASSEGQLNTEAFF
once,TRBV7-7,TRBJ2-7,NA,TGTGCTAGCAGCTCCGACAAGTTCAGCGAGCAGTACTTC,CASSSDKFSEQYF